The sequence of this TCR beta chain was determined in a study of radiotherapy plus CTLA-4 blockade in lung cancer (dated by TCRdb to between 2018 and 2020). Study-level background: Among enrolled patients, 15% to 20% had an objective response and roughly 30% reached disease control.

The paper's findings and limits, for the study overall: After treatment with radiotherapy and ipilimumab, TCR clones that came from tumors expanded in the peripheral blood. The strongest predictors of response, as reported, were early dynamic changes in blood T cell clones along with a rise in serum interferon-beta after radiation.

Concerning this clone: Its antigen target is currently unknown. No much larger clone exists at a distance of one base, and base qualities are not known.

The study tested focal radiation therapy combined with CTLA-4 blockade (ipilimumab) in patients with chemo-refractory metastatic non-small-cell lung cancer. Libraries were made using the immunoSEQ multiplex PCR assay. TCRdb mirrors the immuneACCESS table, restricted to in-frame sequences. Some clones are absent from its copies; in checked studies, under half trace to an unresolved V gene, and the reason for the others is unknown. The sample table lists 30,000 to 35,000 clones, 65% to 75% of them with a count of one. 3% to 4.5% of the sample comes from the top ten. CDR1 MNHNS and CDR2 SASEGT are derived from the germline V gene. Reading from cysteine to phenylalanine, the CDR3 counts 14 amino acids. The retained sequence is limited to the CDR3, 42 bases, with the frame set at the first base. At the junction V is shortened by 3 bases and J by 2 bases, with 5 bases in between.

This receptor was taken from a human donor with non-small cell lung cancer who had stable disease on radiotherapy plus ipilimumab. The chain uses TRBV6-1 and TRBJ2-6; the D gene is possibly TRBD1 or TRBD2, each agreeing over 5 bases. This specimen was peripheral blood, taken from a patient treated with radiotherapy plus ipilimumab. The DNA sequence is as follows: TGTGCCAGCAGTGAGGGGGCTGGGGCCAACGTCCTGACTTTC. Its coded protein is CASSEGAGANVLTF.